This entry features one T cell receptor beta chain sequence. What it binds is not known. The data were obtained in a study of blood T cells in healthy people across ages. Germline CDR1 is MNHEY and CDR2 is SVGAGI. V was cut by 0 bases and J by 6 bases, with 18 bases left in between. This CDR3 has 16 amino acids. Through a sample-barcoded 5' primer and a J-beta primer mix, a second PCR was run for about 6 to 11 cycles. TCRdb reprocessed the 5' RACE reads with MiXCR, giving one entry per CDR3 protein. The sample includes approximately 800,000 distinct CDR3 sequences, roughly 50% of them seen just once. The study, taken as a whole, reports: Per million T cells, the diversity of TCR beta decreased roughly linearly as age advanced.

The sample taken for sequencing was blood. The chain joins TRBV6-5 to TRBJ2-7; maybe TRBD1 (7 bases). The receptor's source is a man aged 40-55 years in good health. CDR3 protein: CASSYSGGGGVSEQYF. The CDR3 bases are TGTGCCAGCAGTTACTCAGGGGGCGGAGGGGTGAGCGAGCAGTACTTC.